The 24 T cell receptor beta chains reported below all come from one sample, sequenced in a study of a mutant IDH1 vaccine in newly diagnosed glioma. Which antigens these TCRs recognize remains unknown. Repertoires were generated with immunoSEQ multiplex PCR, while TCRdb's copy carries only in-frame clones and drops some. This repertoire shows around 60,000 clones, 75% to 85% found once; its top ten account for approximately 5%. The time point here: week 35, safety follow-up. The content of each vaccine dose was 300 ug of mutant IDH1 20-mer peptide, and topical imiquimod accompanied it. The sequencing here drew on PBMCs, taken from a glioma patient whose treatment included an IDH1 peptide vaccine. These receptors all stem from a man aged 40-49 years with glioma.

The CDR3 loop reads CASSRLDYDQGYEQYF. DNA of the CDR3: TGTGCCAGCAGCCGGCTAGACTATGACCAGGGGTACGAGCAGTACTTC. The chain is built from TRBV7-9 and TRBJ2-7; D possibly corresponds to TRBD1 (6 bases). Trimming left V 5 bases short and J 4 bases short, with 21 bases between. The germline V gene encodes CDR1 SEHNR and CDR2 FQNEAQ (reference sequence). The CDR3 runs 16 residues.

V usage is TRBV19 and J usage is TRBJ2-7, with 8 bases matching TRBD1. Trimming at V came to 3 bases and at J to 2 bases, leaving 6 bases not matched to a gene. The CDR3 consists of 15 residues. Per germline, CDR1 LNHDA and CDR2 SQIVND (reference sequence). CDR3 sequence (DNA): TGTGCCAGTAGTATCGCCAGGACAGGGCCCTACGAGCAGTACTTC. This encodes CASSIARTGPYEQYF.

This clone was picked up one time. The J gene is TRBJ1-6, the V gene TRBV11-2; D call uncertain. Germline V lookup: CDR1 SGHAT, CDR2 FQNNGV. Trimming cost V 5 bases and J 7 bases, with 12 bases left between them. The CDR3 is 14 residues long. CDR3 loop: CASSPFGPNSPLHF. As DNA, the CDR3 is TGTGCCAGCAGCCCTTTCGGACCAAATTCACCCCTCCACTTT.

The J gene is TRBJ1-1, the V gene TRBV5-1, with a weak D call TRBD1 (5 bases). Germline CDR1 reads SGHRS; CDR2 reads YFSETQ. Trimming removed 4 bases at V and 0 bases at J, with 25 bases between. CDR3 length: 19 amino acids. In nucleotides, the CDR3 is TGCGCCAGCAGCGAATCCCCCCAAGGTTTCGGGGCCATGAACACTGAAGCTTTCTTT. It encodes CASSESPQGFGAMNTEAFF.

The chain employs TRBV10-2 and TRBJ1-2; perhaps TRBD1 as D (5 bases). The germline V gene has CDR1 WSHSY and CDR2 SAAADI. The CDR3 is 13 residues long. V was cut by 9 bases and J by 2 bases, with 13 bases left in between. This CDR3 is CASRETANYGYTF. The CDR3 DNA sequence: TGCGCCAGTAGAGAGACAGCCAACTATGGCTACACCTTC.

The rearrangement uses TRBV2 and TRBJ2-1; maybe TRBD1 (6 bases). The CDR3 runs 11 residues. Germline V lookup: CDR1 SNHLY, CDR2 FYNNEI. V lost 5 bases, J lost 12 bases, and 11 bases lay in between. CDR3 residues: CASSPKQGQFF. The CDR3 region has the DNA TGTGCCAGCAGTCCAAAACAGGGGCAGTTCTTC.

The chain couples TRBV6-1 to TRBJ1-1; D is possibly TRBD1 (6 bases). Per germline, CDR1 MNHNS and CDR2 SASEGT. Deletions cut 4 bases from V and 4 bases from J, with 22 bases between. The CDR3 is 17 amino acids. CDR3 loop: CASSGRGKNTIITEAFF. DNA for the CDR3: TGTGCCAGCAGTGGTAGGGGGAAGAATACGATTATCACTGAAGCTTTCTTT.

CDR3 amino acids: CASSLAAAYEQYF. Here the CDR3 DNA reads TGTGCCAGCAGCTTAGCCGCAGCCTACGAGCAGTACTTC. The V and J genes are TRBV7-9 and TRBJ2-7; D call uncertain. The CDR3 spans 13 residues. V was clipped by 0 bases and J by 2 bases, with 5 bases between them. Germline CDR1 is SEHNR and CDR2 is FQNEAQ (reference sequence).

The chain combines TRBV5-6 with TRBJ2-7, with 8 bases fitting TRBD2. With V trimmed by 0 bases and J by 2 bases, 1 base remained unmatched. The CDR3 extends over 14 amino acids. CDR1 SGHDT and CDR2 YYEEEE come from the germline V gene. Here the CDR3 reads CASSLGGRTYEQYF. CDR3 in DNA: TGTGCCAGCAGCTTGGGCGGGAGGACCTACGAGCAGTACTTC.

V and J are TRBV5-8 and TRBJ1-1; D may be TRBD1 (5 bases). V shed 4 bases and J shed 2 bases, with 15 bases lying between them. Germline V gives CDR1 SGHTS, CDR2 YDEGEE. The CDR3 loop spans 15 amino acids. DNA for the CDR3: TGTGCCAGCAGCAGTAGAGGGGCCCCAAACACTGAAGCTTTCTTT. It translates to CASSSRGAPNTEAFF.

The chain employs TRBV10-1 and TRBJ2-7, with D possibly being TRBD1 (6 bases). The CDR3 loop spans 12 amino acids. V lost 0 bases and J lost 7, with 7 bases in between. Per germline, CDR1 WNHNN and CDR2 SYGVQD (reference sequence). CDR3 nucleotide sequence: TGCGCCAGCAGTGAGTCGGGGGCAGAGCAGTACTTC. This translates into CASSESGAEQYF.

The chain links TRBV5-1 to TRBJ2-7, with D uncertain. Germline CDR1 and CDR2: SGHRS and YFSETQ. The CDR3 has 13 residues. With 5 bases removed from V and 2 bases from J, the gap between germline ends came to 11 bases. The CDR3 is CASSPGLAYEQYF. The CDR3 DNA sequence: TGCGCCAGCAGTCCGGGCTTGGCCTACGAGCAGTACTTC.

This clone occurred a few times. The V call is TRBV5-6, the J call TRBJ1-5; D not resolved. In germline, CDR1 is SGHDT, CDR2 YYEEEE. V shed 4 bases and J shed 3 bases, with 8 bases lying between them. The CDR3 is 13 residues long. This CDR3 is CASSGNPNQPQHF. The CDR3 DNA reads as TGTGCCAGCAGCGGGAACCCCAATCAGCCCCAGCATTTT.

This clone has more than one count but fewer than ten. The chain carries TRBV7-9 and TRBJ1-1; D possibly corresponds to TRBD1 (5 bases). Trimming took off 1 base at V and 0 bases at J, with 12 bases between the two ends. The CDR3 is 16 amino acids. Germline lookup yields CDR1 SEHNR and CDR2 FQNEAQ (reference sequence). In DNA form, the CDR3 reads TGTGCCAGCAGCTTAGGAATCGTGGGGGTGAACACTGAAGCTTTCTTT. This encodes CASSLGIVGVNTEAFF.

The chain combines TRBV28 with TRBJ1-2; D remains ambiguous. V was trimmed by 1 base and J by 6 bases, leaving 21 bases between them. The CDR3 is 17 residues long. Germline V lookup: CDR1 MDHEN, CDR2 SYDVKM. The CDR3 DNA is TGTGCCAGCAGTTTATTCCGACATGACCAAGTGAAAAATGGCTACACCTTC. Encoded protein: CASSLFRHDQVKNGYTF.

This clone is classed as medium-sized. The V call is TRBV11-2, the J call TRBJ2-7; D perhaps matches TRBD2 (5 bases). Germline assignment: CDR1 SGHAT and CDR2 FQNNGV. Trimming pared 1 base from V and 4 bases from J, leaving 8 bases between. This CDR3 has 13 residues. DNA for the CDR3: TGTGCCAGCAGCTTAGGAGAGGGATACGAGCAGTACTTC. This translates into CASSLGEGYEQYF. Full variable domain (remainder filled in from reference TRBV11-2 and TRBJ2-7): EAGVAQSPRYKIIEKRQSVAFWCNPISGHATLYWYQQILGQGPKLLIQFQNNGVVDDSQLPKDRFSAERLKGVDSTLKIQPAKLEDSAVYLCASSLGEGYEQYFGPGTRLTVT.

The gene calls are TRBV7-2 and TRBJ1-2; no definite D call. The CDR3 sequence is 15 residues long. V was cut by 5 bases and J by 1 base, with 14 bases left in between. The V gene's germline CDR1 is SGHTA and CDR2 FQGNSA. Here the CDR3 reads CASSPPGRLNYGYTF. CDR3 DNA sequence: TGTGCCAGCAGCCCTCCGGGCAGACTTAACTATGGCTACACCTTC.

CDR3: CASSPLGAVNTEAFF. The DNA for the CDR3 is TGTGCCAGCTCACCATTGGGGGCCGTGAACACTGAAGCTTTCTTT. This chain uses TRBV18 with TRBJ1-1; possible D gene TRBD1, 6 bases. CDR3 length: 15 amino acids. Germline V CDR1 and CDR2: KGHSH, LQKENI. The V and J ends lost 2 bases and 0 bases respectively, with 10 bases between them.

The chain recombines TRBV9 with TRBJ1-4; the match to TRBD1 covers 10 bases. The CDR3 runs to 16 residues. J was trimmed by 3 bases and V by 4 bases; bases with no gene match: 6. Germline V lookup: CDR1 SGDLS, CDR2 YYNGEE. CDR3 nucleotides: TGTGCCAGCAGCCCGAAAGGACAGGGGGCTAATGAAAAACTGTTTTTT. Amino acid sequence: CASSPKGQGANEKLFF.

The gene calls are TRBV12-5 and TRBJ2-3, with 7 positions matching TRBD2. V was clipped by 1 base and J by 0 bases; unmatched bases: 10. Germline-derived CDR1 and CDR2 are LGHNT and FRNRAP. The CDR3 runs to 18 residues. In DNA, the CDR3 is TGTGCTAGTGGTTTGGCCCGGGGGGACCAAACTAGCACAGATACGCAGTATTTT. Its protein is CASGLARGDQTSTDTQYF.

V and J are TRBV9 and TRBJ2-1; 10 nucleotides line up with TRBD2. The CDR3 is 20 amino acids. V lost 4 bases to trimming and J lost 0 bases; unmatched junction nucleotides: 16. Germline assignment: CDR1 SGDLS and CDR2 YYNGEE. The CDR3 loop is CASSLTTSGVRKSSYNEQFF. Written as DNA, the CDR3 is TGTGCCAGCAGCCTGACCACTAGCGGGGTGAGAAAGAGCTCCTACAATGAGCAGTTCTTC.

The chain joins TRBV6-5 to TRBJ2-1, with D maybe TRBD1 (5 bases). Trimming cost V 0 bases and J 4 bases, with 13 bases left between them. Germline CDR1 is MNHEY and CDR2 is SVGAGI. The length of the CDR3 is 16 residues. CDR3 DNA sequence: TGTGCCAGCAGTTACTCTGAAGGGGCCAGGTACAATGAGCAGTTCTTC. It yields the protein CASSYSEGARYNEQFF.

The DNA of the CDR3 is TGTGCCAGCAGCTCGACAGGGGTTGAGACCCAGTACTTC. This encodes CASSSTGVETQYF. V gene TRBV5-6 combines with J gene TRBJ2-5; TRBD1 agrees at 8 bases. V was pared by 3 bases and J by 5 bases, with 3 bases of the junction left unmatched. Germline V gene lookup returns CDR1 SGHDT and CDR2 YYEEEE. This CDR3 is 13 amino acids long.

The rearrangement uses TRBV4-2 and TRBJ1-1, with 9 positions matching TRBD1. Germline-derived CDR1 and CDR2 are LGHNA and YNFKEQ. The V gene end was trimmed by 4 bases and the J gene end by 3 bases; junction bases not matched to a gene: 6. The CDR3 totals 15 residues. This chain's CDR3 is CASSPIDRGDTEAFF. The CDR3 bases are TGTGCCAGCAGCCCGATCGACAGGGGGGACACTGAAGCTTTCTTT.